This TCR beta chain was captured by sequencing in a study of T cells after yellow fever vaccination. Study details: Fractions with few cells were prepared using SMART-Seq v4 Ultra Low Input.

This clonotype has only a few counts. The antigen remains unidentified. TCRdb re-called the 5' RACE reads with MiXCR, one entry per CDR3 protein. Among 250,000 or so distinct CDR3 sequences listed, 6.5% to 7.5% were seen once. Study results and caveats: A large majority of primary-vaccination clones showed up again after the booster (roughly 95% CD4, 75% to 90% CD8). Shared CD4/CD8 clonotypes were a small share, likely from convergent recombination. Abundant bulk-derived clonotypes could contaminate FACS-sorted repertoires.

V shed 8 bases and J shed 2 bases, with 3 bases lying between them. This CDR3 comprises 11 residues. CDR1 is WSHSY and CDR2 is SAAADI in the germline V gene. The clonotype originates from a man aged 25 to 40 who received the YFV17D yellow fever vaccine. The sequencing used CD4+ T cells sorted from PBMCs, collected on the day of the yellow fever booster vaccination. The rearrangement uses TRBV10-2 and TRBJ2-2; D unresolved. The CDR3 coding sequence is TGCGCCAGCCACAACACCGGGGAGCTGTTTTTT. This gives the protein CASHNTGELFF.